A selection of T cell receptor beta chains follows, all from one sample in a study of T cells in Graves' hyperthyroidism and ophthalmopathy. TCRdb redid the calling of the multiplex PCR reads with MiXCR, one entry per CDR3 protein. The sample gives under 350,000 distinct CDR3 sequences, around 15% of which show up once; 30% to 40% is in the top ten. The specimen was blood. These receptors all stem from a woman aged 40 to 55 with Graves' ophthalmopathy. Both conserved end residues are trimmed from each CDR3.

TRBV6-1	TRBJ2-3	ATKVGDTQY
TRBV3-1	TRBJ1-1	ASSPLDRGPTEAF
TRBV12-3/TRBV12-4	TRBJ1-1	ASSLQGAVEAF
TRBV28	TRBJ2-1	ATCSGTSRYNEQF
TRBV29-1	TRBJ2-1	SVEDSGRGVGNEQF
TRBV6-2/TRBV6-3	TRBJ2-5	ASRGSERETQY
TRBV20-1	TRBJ2-1	SARTGGELEREQF
TRBV6-1	TRBJ1-1	ASSEEIGGIVTEAF
TRBV7-2	TRBJ2-3	ASSYTGRGRTDTHY
TRBV3-1	TRBJ2-5	ASSQGFGGGFETQY
TRBV20-1	TRBJ1-1	SAISRQGGTEAF
TRBV18	TRBJ1-2	ASSQGQEQGYT
TRBV2	TRBJ2-6	ASSYGANVLT
TRBV11-2	TRBJ1-6	ASSFNASPLH
TRBV19	TRBJ2-7	ASSFPNRRTYEQY
TRBV14	TRBJ1-1	ASSQDLRGLAF
TRBV5-5	TRBJ1-1	ASSAFRDPVSTEAF
TRBV7-2	TRBJ2-3	ASSVDRGGDTQY
TRBV29-1	TRBJ1-1	SVGLDGGNTEAF
TRBV28	TRBJ1-2	ASSLPPGPYGYT
TRBV6-2/TRBV6-3	TRBJ1-5	ASALGATGGVQPQH
TRBV20-1	TRBJ2-2	SARDARANTGELF
TRBV15	TRBJ1-3	ATSSSLGTIY
TRBV20-1	TRBJ2-3	SARVWTGDTDTQY
TRBV7-8	TRBJ2-7	ASSVPRRLAVHYEQY